This TCR beta chain originates from a study of blood T cell repertoires in COVID-19. Study information: The United States, Italy and Spain provided the acute and convalescent COVID-19 samples. Sample material is recorded as cDNA or gDNA derived from T cells, B-cell-depleted T cells, or PBMCs.

Comments on this clone: Other DNA sequences of this sample code for an identical CDR3.

Original data processing: Estimates of nucleated cell counts were drawn from the amplification of reference gene primers. Generated by immunoSEQ multiplex PCR, the TCRdb table keeps only in-frame clones and is missing some. That table furnishes V, J and clone size, whereas the DNA furnished D and trimming. Of some 300,000 clones in the sample, around 86% are singletons; the top ten hold 1% to 1.5%. Trimming pared 6 bases from V and 4 bases from J, leaving 10 bases between. The CDR3 loop spans 13 amino acids. The gene calls are TRBV12-3 or TRBV12-4 and TRBJ2-1, with D possibly TRBD1 on 6 matching bases. The receptor's source is a man aged 65 to 85 with acute or convalescent COVID-19. The specimen sequenced was peripheral blood. CDR3: CASSPTGYNEQFF. The CDR3 DNA follows: TGTGCCAGCAGCCCCACAGGGTACAATGAGCAGTTCTTC.